This T cell receptor (beta chain) was observed in a study of CD8+ T cells in alopecia areata. Study findings and constraints: Between patients, shared TCR sequences were less clear than in mice. This was possibly due in part to HLA diversity in the patient population. Normal skin contains resident alphabeta T cells, and these are also sequenced in scalp samples.

cDNA prepared by RNA extraction and subsequent reverse transcription served as the template for sequencing. Method: immunoSEQ multiplex PCR; TCRdb's copy keeps in-frame clones and lacks some. Here the sample spans roughly 100,000 clones, around three fifths being singletons. This clone was detected a few times. No antigen is known for it. PBMCs served as the source from which CD4+ and CD8+ T cells were sorted. Germline V gene sequence: CDR1 SGHRS, CDR2 YFSETQ. The CDR3 extends over 18 amino acids. The V gene end was trimmed by 4 bases and the J gene end by 0 bases; junction bases not matched to a gene: 8.

Sequenced sample: CD4+ T cells sorted from blood. This TCR was sampled from a human donor in good health. This chain uses TRBV5-1 with TRBJ2-3, with 13 bases matching TRBD2. Here the CDR3 reads CASSRTSGGAGSTDTQYF. CDR3 sequence (DNA): TGCGCCAGCAGCCGAACTAGCGGGGGGGCCGGGAGCACAGATACGCAGTATTTT.